These 24 T cell receptor beta chains share one sample of origin, sequenced in a study of blood T cell repertoires in COVID-19 (dated by TCRdb to 2020 to 2021). The protocol used for the library was the immunoSEQ multiplex PCR assay. TCRdb took this table from immuneACCESS and kept in-frame rearrangements with V and J called. Such tables lack part of the clones; where checked against another copy, unresolved V genes explain under half of the gap, and the rest is unexplained. The sample table records some 130,000 clones; roughly two thirds of these occur just once. 1.5% to 2% of the sample is held by the ten biggest clonotypes. The specimen sequenced was peripheral blood. The receptor source for this set is a woman in her seventies with acute or convalescent COVID-19.

This clone was detected only a few times. The chain couples TRBV10-2 to TRBJ1-1, with no clear D. Trimming stripped 4 bases from V and 5 bases from J, with 11 bases between. Germline CDR1 and CDR2: WSHSY and SAAADI. The CDR3 sequence is 13 residues long. The CDR3 sequence: CASSGHKATEAFF. The CDR3, as DNA: TGCGCCAGCAGTGGACATAAAGCAACTGAAGCTTTCTTT.

This clone turned up a few times. J is TRBJ2-7 and V is TRBV5-1; a weak D match, TRBD1 (7 bases). V lost 0 bases, J lost 4 bases, and 11 bases lay in between. This CDR3 contains 14 residues. From germline, CDR1 is SGHRS and CDR2 YFSETQ. DNA of the CDR3: TGCGCCAGCAGCTTGGCCCCAGGGGGGTACGAGCAGTACTTC. Amino acids: CASSLAPGGYEQYF.

This clone came up a few times. The chain has TRBV3-1 (or the pseudogene TRBV3-2) and TRBJ1-3, with 9 bases fitting TRBD1. CDR1 is LGHDT, CDR2 YNNKEL, per germline (reference sequence). After removal of 4 bases from V and 4 bases from J, the junction contained 5 bases not matched to a gene. The CDR3 is 15 residues long. CDR3 amino acids: CASSLPGTGGNTIYF. CDR3 in DNA: TGTGCCAGCAGCCTTCCCGGGACAGGGGGAAACACCATATATTTT.

This sequence joins TRBV28 and TRBJ1-5; 8 bases align to TRBD1. V gave up 4 bases and J gave up 0 bases; unmatched junction bases: 8. Germline V gene lookup returns CDR1 MDHEN and CDR2 SYDVKM. The CDR3 is 17 residues long. The DNA of the CDR3 is TGTGCCAGCAGTTCTACAGGGGGTCTATATAGCAATCAGCCCCAGCATTTT. Translating gives CASSSTGGLYSNQPQHF.

V usage is TRBV5-1 and J usage is TRBJ2-1; the match to TRBD2 covers 7 bases. The junction had 9 bases not matched to a gene; V was cut back by 4 bases and J by 8 bases. The germline V gene has CDR1 SGHRS and CDR2 YFSETQ. CDR3 size: 14 residues. The CDR3 protein is CASSTGTSVDEQFF. The CDR3 region has the DNA TGCGCCAGCAGCACTGGAACTAGCGTCGATGAGCAGTTCTTC.

Concerning this clone itself: An end of the junction differs from the germline gene, which may be a read error. The chain recombines TRBV7-7 with TRBJ2-7; TRBD2 agrees at 9 bases. Germline CDR1 reads SSHAT; CDR2 reads FNYEAQ (reference sequence). The CDR3 extends over 17 amino acids. CDR3 DNA: TGTGCTAGCAGCCAGGTTTTGGCGGGAGGGCCTAAGTACGAGCAGTACTTC. Protein: CASSQVLAGGPKYEQYF.

This clone has a single count. The chain combines TRBV28 with TRBJ1-1, with 7 bases aligning to TRBD1. The CDR3 is made up of 13 amino acids. Germline V gives CDR1 MDHEN, CDR2 SYDVKM. After removal of 3 bases from V and 11 bases from J, the junction contained 9 bases not matched to a gene. The CDR3 spells CASSFPSTGQAFF. DNA for the CDR3: TGTGCCAGCAGTTTCCCCTCGACAGGGCAGGCTTTCTTT.

The chain joins TRBV3-1 (or the pseudogene TRBV3-2) to TRBJ2-6, with D possibly matching TRBD1 (6 bases). Germline CDR1 is LGHDT and CDR2 is YNNKEL (reference sequence). The V end was cut by 1 base, the J end by 0 bases, with 10 bases between. The CDR3 has 17 residues. The CDR3 loop is CASSQVARGSGANVLTF. DNA for the CDR3: TGTGCCAGCAGCCAAGTGGCCAGGGGCTCTGGGGCCAACGTCCTGACTTTC.

The chain employs TRBV10-1 and TRBJ2-3, with D tentatively TRBD1 (6 bases). The germline V gene has CDR1 WNHNN and CDR2 SYGVQD (reference sequence). Trimming shortened V by 6 bases and J by 6 bases, and 13 bases separated the two germline ends. The length of the CDR3 is 13 residues. CDR3 nucleotides: TGCGCCAGCAGCTCAACAGGGCTCGATACGCAGTATTTT. It is translated as CASSSTGLDTQYF.

This sequence joins TRBV4-3 and TRBJ2-7; a weak D match, TRBD2 (6 bases). CDR1 is LGHNA, CDR2 YSLEER, per germline. V was pared by 1 base and J by 2 bases, with 6 bases between. The CDR3 consists of 13 residues. The CDR3 sequence: CASSQAGAYEQYF. The CDR3 DNA sequence: TGCGCCAGCAGCCAAGCGGGGGCCTACGAGCAGTACTTC.

This clone was counted between two and nine times. The gene calls are TRBV7-9 and TRBJ2-3; D is possibly TRBD2 (6 bases). The CDR3 is 15 residues long. Germline CDR1 is SEHNR and CDR2 is FQNEAQ (reference sequence). V was cut by 1 base and J by 0 bases, with 8 bases left in between. CDR3 residues: CASSLDGTSTDTQYF. In DNA form, the CDR3 reads TGTGCCAGCAGCTTAGACGGGACTAGCACAGATACGCAGTATTTT.

The chain combines TRBV18 with TRBJ1-2, with D possibly TRBD1 on 6 matching bases. CDR1 is KGHSH and CDR2 is LQKENI in the germline V gene. The V and J ends lost 4 bases and 7 bases respectively, with 10 bases between them. This CDR3 has 12 residues. CDR3 coding DNA: TGTGCCAGCTCACTACAGGGATCTGGCTACACCTTC. It translates to CASSLQGSGYTF.

The rearrangement joins TRBV9 to TRBJ2-1; 10 bases line up with TRBD2. The germline gives CDR1 SGDLS, CDR2 YYNGEE. The CDR3 has 15 residues. V trimming: 5 bases; J trimming: 9 bases; junction bases outside the gene matches: 11. For the CDR3, the DNA is TGTGCCAGCAGTTCCCAGCGGGAGGGCCTCGGTGAGCAGTTCTTC. This translates into CASSSQREGLGEQFF.

To note about this clone: Different DNA sequences within this sample yield the same CDR3. The chain links TRBV5-4 to TRBJ1-1; D gene ambiguous. CDR3 length: 13 amino acids. Trimming removed 0 bases from V and 0 bases from J, with 3 bases in between. Germline V gene sequence: CDR1 SGHNT, CDR2 YYREEE (reference sequence). The CDR3 DNA reads TGTGCCAGCAGCTTGGCGTTGAACACTGAAGCTTTCTTT. It is translated as CASSLALNTEAFF.

CDR3 nucleotide sequence: TGCGCCAGCAGCCAAGGGGGTCGGGGGGCTTTCTTT. Protein sequence: CASSQGGRGAFF. This chain links TRBV4-1 with TRBJ1-1; TRBD1 might be the D (5 bases). CDR1 and CDR2 from the germline V gene are MGHRA and YSYEKL. Trimming removed 1 base from V and 11 bases from J, with 11 bases in between. CDR3 size: 12 residues.

The chain links TRBV3-1 (or the pseudogene TRBV3-2) to TRBJ1-6, with 12 bases fitting TRBD1. Germline V gives CDR1 LGHDT, CDR2 YNNKEL (reference sequence). The CDR3 runs 15 residues. The ends lost 4 bases at V and 9 bases at J; junction bases unmatched: 4. The CDR3 here is CASSPGQGAGSPLHF. The CDR3 region has the DNA TGTGCCAGCAGCCCGGGACAGGGGGCCGGTTCACCCCTCCACTTT.

The CDR3 coding sequence is TGTGCCAGCAGTGAACAGAGACTGAAACAAGAGACCCAGTACTTC. Protein sequence: CASSEQRLKQETQYF. This chain connects TRBV25-1 to TRBJ2-5; D remains unclear. V was clipped by 2 bases and J by 2 bases, with 12 bases between them. The CDR3 sequence is 15 residues long. CDR1 and CDR2 (germline): MGHDK, SYGVNS.

The chain is built from TRBV19 and TRBJ2-1; 10 nucleotides line up with TRBD2. The CDR3 extends over 13 amino acids. The V gene's germline CDR1 is LNHDA and CDR2 SQIVND (reference sequence). The V gene end was trimmed by 9 bases and the J gene end by 15 bases; junction bases not matched to a gene: 14. In DNA, the CDR3 is TGTGCCAGCGACCAGCGGGGGGGGCTACGACGGTTCTTC. Protein: CASDQRGGLRRFF.

The genes are TRBV7-2 and TRBJ1-2; 9 positions agree with TRBD1. CDR3 size: 16 residues. CDR1 and CDR2 (germline): SGHTA, FQGNSA. The trim removed 1 base at V and 7 bases at J, leaving 10 bases unmatched. The chain's CDR3 is CASSLGNGQGTGGYTF. CDR3 bases: TGTGCCAGCAGCTTAGGAAACGGACAGGGGACGGGTGGCTACACCTTC. The variable domain in full, with the rest retrieved from reference TRBV7-2 and TRBJ1-2, is GAGVSQSPSNKVTEKGKDVELRCDPISGHTALYWYRQSLGQGLEFLIYFQGNSAPDKSGLPSDRFSAERTGGSVSTLTIQRTQQEDSAVYLCASSLGNGQGTGGYTFGSGTRLTVV.

The chain joins TRBV5-4 to TRBJ2-6, with a possible D match to TRBD1 (6 bases). The CDR3 contains 15 residues. Per germline, CDR1 SGHNT and CDR2 YYREEE (reference sequence). Deletions cut 4 bases from V and 4 bases from J, with 12 bases between. The CDR3 nucleotides read TGTGCCAGCAGCCCTACAGGGACCGGGGCCAACGTCCTGACTTTC. Translation gives CASSPTGTGANVLTF.

J is TRBJ2-7 and V is TRBV2; D is undetermined. The germline gives CDR1 SNHLY, CDR2 FYNNEI. V was trimmed by 7 bases and J by 0 bases, leaving 10 bases between them. CDR3 length: 13 residues. CDR3 amino acids: CASNLQYSYEQYF. The DNA for the CDR3 is TGTGCCAGCAATCTTCAGTACTCCTACGAGCAGTACTTC.

The J gene is TRBJ1-1, the V gene TRBV2, with a tentative D call TRBD1 (5 bases). The CDR3 consists of 14 residues. Germline values: CDR1 SNHLY, CDR2 FYNNEI. Trimming took 5 bases from V and 5 from J, leaving 15 bases between them. The DNA of the CDR3 is TGTGCCAGCAGTCTGGTCAGGGTGGGGACTGAAGCTTTCTTT. Its translation is CASSLVRVGTEAFF.

There are many counts of this clone. The chain links TRBV11-3 to TRBJ2-7, with 11 nucleotides matching TRBD1. CDR3 length equals 15 residues. Looked up from germline, CDR1 is SGHNT and CDR2 is YENEEA. Germline trimming cut 4 bases from V and 5 bases from J; bases unmatched to any gene: 7. CDR3 sequence reads: CASSSKGQGADEQYF. The CDR3 DNA reads TGTGCCAGCAGCTCGAAAGGACAGGGGGCGGACGAGCAGTACTTC.

The chain carries TRBV10-2 and TRBJ2-7, with TRBD1 identical over 7 bases. The V and J ends lost 6 bases and 2 bases, in that order; junction bases with no gene match: 4. Per germline, CDR1 WSHSY and CDR2 SAAADI. The CDR3 spans 13 residues. Here the CDR3 DNA reads TGCGCCAGCAGCGTTGGACAGGCCTACGAGCAGTACTTC. Translation gives CASSVGQAYEQYF.